This TCR beta chain is from a study of cytomegalovirus exposure and HLA in healthy donors. Per the germline V gene, CDR1 is MGHRA and CDR2 is YSYEKL. Unmatched junction bases numbered 5, after V lost 3 bases and J lost 5 bases. The CDR3 sequence is 15 residues long. Primers for the PCR totalled 60 Vbeta and 13 Jbeta. Per the original methods: Some 11 million shared chains were among the about 80 million unique TCR beta chains that a later analysis counted. Measured with immunoSEQ multiplex PCR; TCRdb has only the in-frame clones, and not every one. That table is the source of V, J and clone size, and D and trimming were worked out from the DNA. This table holds tens of thousands of clones. Overall study results and limits: The study carried out a later analysis of TCR beta sequences. It associated some 15,000 of them with specific HLA alleles at a false discovery rate of 0.05. When a later analysis was performed, an Asian-associated ancestry cluster reportedly had fewer N-insertions than the 666-donor mean. Segments of the TCR beta V type were, in most cases, productive about 90% or about 30% of the time in an earlier analysis.

A remark on this clone: Its antigen is currently unknown.

The chain couples TRBV4-1 to TRBJ2-7; 12 bases fit TRBD2. Sample: PBMCs. The TCR originated in a female donor in good health and CMV-seronegative. The CDR3 sequence: CASSQSRLAGDEQYF. The CDR3 DNA follows: TGCGCCAGCAGCCAGAGTCGACTAGCGGGGGACGAGCAGTACTTC.